The sequence of this TCR beta chain was determined in a study of blood T cell repertoires in COVID-19. At the level of the study: Whether acute or convalescent, the COVID-19 samples came from the United States, Italy and Spain. T cells, B-cell-depleted T cells, or PBMCs provided the cDNA or gDNA that served as material.

Germline V CDR1 and CDR2: MNHEY, SVGAGI. V lost 10 bases to trimming and J lost 11 bases, with 23 bases between them. CDR3 size: 13 residues. Authors' processing steps: Estimated nucleated cell counts came from reference gene primer amplification. Produced via immunoSEQ multiplex PCR; TCRdb's table is partial and in-frame only. The V and J calls and clone size come from that table; D and trimming were worked out from the DNA. The data hold over 150,000 clones, with roughly nine tenths observed a single time. The chain recombines TRBV6-5 with TRBJ1-1; D not resolved. Sequenced material: peripheral blood. The receptor comes from a man aged 18 to 30 who had recovered from COVID-19. This CDR3 reads CATSSGGVRRAFF. CDR3 coding DNA: TGTGCCACTTCCTCCGGCGGGGTCCGTCGGGCTTTCTTT.